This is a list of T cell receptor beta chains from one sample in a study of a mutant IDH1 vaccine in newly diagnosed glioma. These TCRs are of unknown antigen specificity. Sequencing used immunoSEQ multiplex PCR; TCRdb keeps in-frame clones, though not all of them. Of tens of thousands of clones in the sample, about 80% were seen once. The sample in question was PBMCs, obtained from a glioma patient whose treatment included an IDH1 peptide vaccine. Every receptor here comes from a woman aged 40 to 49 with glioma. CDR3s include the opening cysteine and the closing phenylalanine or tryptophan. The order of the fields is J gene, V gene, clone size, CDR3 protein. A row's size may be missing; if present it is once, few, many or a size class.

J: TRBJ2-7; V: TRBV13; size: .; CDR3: CASSSEGLAGDPEQYF
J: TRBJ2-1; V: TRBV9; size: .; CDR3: CASSGRVGYNEQFF
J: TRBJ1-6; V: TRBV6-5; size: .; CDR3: CASSGQGWNSPLHF
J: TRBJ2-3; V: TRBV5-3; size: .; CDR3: CARGVAGFTDTQYF
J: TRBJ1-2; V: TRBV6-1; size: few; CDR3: CASSPQDNYGYTF
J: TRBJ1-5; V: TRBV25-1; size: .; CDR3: CASSEKGRGSNQPQHF
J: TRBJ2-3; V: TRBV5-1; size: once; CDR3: CASSLGGADTQYF
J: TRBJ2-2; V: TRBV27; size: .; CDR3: CASKRIPGQENTGELFF
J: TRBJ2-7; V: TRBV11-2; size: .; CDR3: CASRQRGLGYEQYF
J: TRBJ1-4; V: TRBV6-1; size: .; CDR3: CASSERRMGNEKLFF
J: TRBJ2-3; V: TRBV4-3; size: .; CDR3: CASSQDLGGGTDTQYF
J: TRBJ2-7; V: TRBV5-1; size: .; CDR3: CASSSRGRSSYEQYF
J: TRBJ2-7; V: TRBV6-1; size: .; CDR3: CASSVGQGGSYEQYF
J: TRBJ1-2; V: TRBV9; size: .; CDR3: CASIAGYTF
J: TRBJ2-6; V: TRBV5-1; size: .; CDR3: CASSPEGTTISGANVLTF
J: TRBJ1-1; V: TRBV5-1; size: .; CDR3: CASSEGLWNTEAFF
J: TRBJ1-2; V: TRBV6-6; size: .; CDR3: CASSQRNLVGYTF
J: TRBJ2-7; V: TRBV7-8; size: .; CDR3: CASSSKSLAGFSYEQYF
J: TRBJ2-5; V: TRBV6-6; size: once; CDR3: CASSYPGQGRETQYF
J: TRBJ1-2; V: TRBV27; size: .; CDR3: CASSFLGGSSYGYTF
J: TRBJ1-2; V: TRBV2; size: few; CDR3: CASSDSAGYGYTF
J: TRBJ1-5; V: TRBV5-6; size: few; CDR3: CASSLGVLQPQHF